These T cell receptor beta chains were read from a single sample in a study of identical twins. TCRdb called the 5' RACE reads again in MiXCR, with one record for every CDR3 protein. This table holds roughly 770,000 distinct CDR3 sequences, roughly 20% found once. This sample was also put to use in a study of T cells expressing NK-cell markers.

Sequencing was performed on PBMCs. The receptor set was obtained from a woman between 18 and 29 years old in good health. CDR3s include the opening cysteine and the closing phenylalanine or tryptophan. Each record gives: D gene, V gene, clone size, J gene, CDR3 protein, CDR3 DNA. A D gene is named only where the DNA matches it firmly. Only part of the rows carry a size: once, few, many, or a class if the clone is expanded.

D: TRBD2; V: TRBV11-2; size: NA; J: TRBJ2-3; CDR3: CASSPLGLAGGPGADTQYF; DNA: TGTGCCAGCAGCCCCTTAGGACTAGCGGGAGGGCCGGGGGCAGATACGCAGTATTTT
D: NA; V: TRBV27; size: NA; J: TRBJ1-1; CDR3: CASSPNAPTVATEAFF; DNA: TGTGCCAGCAGTCCCAATGCCCCCACAGTGGCGACTGAAGCTTTCTTT
D: NA; V: TRBV12-3/TRBV12-4; size: NA; J: TRBJ1-1; CDR3: CASSLIGRAAFF; DNA: TGTGCCAGCAGTTTAATTGGCCGCGCGGCTTTCTTT
D: NA; V: TRBV15; size: few; J: TRBJ2-5; CDR3: CATSRDPGETQYF; DNA: TGTGCCACCAGCAGAGACCCCGGTGAGACCCAGTACTTC
D: NA; V: TRBV29-1; size: few; J: TRBJ2-5; CDR3: CSIGGTQETQYF; DNA: TGCAGCATTGGGGGGACCCAAGAGACCCAGTACTTC
D: NA; V: TRBV12-3/TRBV12-4; size: NA; J: TRBJ2-3; CDR3: CASSLWSYTDTQYF; DNA: TGTGCCAGCAGTTTATGGTCCTACACAGATACGCAGTATTTT
D: TRBD1; V: TRBV5-6; size: NA; J: TRBJ2-5; CDR3: CASSLGDRPVSETQYF; DNA: TGTGCCAGCAGCTTGGGGGACAGGCCCGTCTCAGAGACCCAGTACTTC
D: NA; V: TRBV9; size: few; J: TRBJ1-1; CDR3: CASSPTWGGYTEAFF; DNA: TGTGCCAGCAGCCCCACCTGGGGGGGGTACACTGAAGCTTTCTTT
D: TRBD1; V: TRBV3-1; size: NA; J: TRBJ2-7; CDR3: CASSRWTGDYEQYF; DNA: TGTGCCAGCAGCCGATGGACAGGGGACTACGAGCAGTACTTC
D: NA; V: TRBV20-1; size: NA; J: TRBJ1-2; CDR3: CSARATGNTNYGYTF; DNA: TGCAGTGCTAGAGCCACAGGGAACACGAACTATGGCTACACCTTC
D: NA; V: TRBV20-1; size: few; J: TRBJ2-5; CDR3: CSARSARDLRETQYF; DNA: TGCAGTGCTAGATCCGCCCGGGACCTGAGGGAGACCCAGTACTTC
D: NA; V: TRBV9; size: few; J: TRBJ2-5; CDR3: CASSGVAETQYF; DNA: TGTGCCAGCTCCGGGGTAGCAGAGACCCAGTACTTC
D: NA; V: TRBV10-3; size: few; J: TRBJ1-6; CDR3: CAITRLVVYNSPLHF; DNA: TGTGCCATCACCCGACTTGTGGTCTATAATTCACCCCTCCACTTT
D: TRBD2; V: TRBV6-1; size: many; J: TRBJ2-1; CDR3: CASSPGLAGGPQAF; DNA: TGTGCCAGCAGCCCCGGACTAGCGGGAGGGCCTCAGGCCTTC
D: NA; V: TRBV5-1; size: few; J: TRBJ1-5; CDR3: CASSLGPRGTSNQPQHF; DNA: TGCGCCAGCAGCTTGGGTCCCAGGGGCACGAGCAATCAGCCCCAGCATTTT
D: TRBD1; V: TRBV20-1; size: few; J: TRBJ2-7; CDR3: CSAGDRGTSLHEQYF; DNA: TGCAGTGCTGGTGACAGGGGCACCTCCTTGCACGAGCAGTACTTC
D: NA; V: TRBV11-1; size: NA; J: TRBJ2-4; CDR3: CASSPSGLAKNIQYF; DNA: TGTGCCAGCAGCCCAAGCGGGCTAGCCAAAAACATTCAGTACTTC
D: NA; V: TRBV12-3/TRBV12-4; size: NA; J: TRBJ2-1; CDR3: CASSRTPSGNEQFF; DNA: TGTGCCAGCAGTAGAACACCCTCGGGCAATGAGCAGTTCTTC
D: NA; V: TRBV7-9; size: NA; J: TRBJ1-1; CDR3: CASSLATGPKSTEAFF; DNA: TGTGCCAGCAGCTTAGCGACGGGCCCGAAGAGCACTGAAGCTTTCTTT
D: TRBD2; V: TRBV7-2; size: few; J: TRBJ2-7; CDR3: CASSFPAGAVGYEQYF; DNA: TGTGCCAGCAGCTTCCCAGCGGGAGCCGTTGGTTACGAGCAGTACTTC
D: NA; V: TRBV20-1; size: NA; J: TRBJ2-3; CDR3: CSARTSTDTQYF; DNA: TGCAGTGCTAGAACCTCCACAGATACGCAGTATTTT
D: NA; V: TRBV5-1; size: NA; J: TRBJ2-1; CDR3: CASSLENFGIPGNEQFF; DNA: TGCGCCAGCAGCTTGGAAAATTTCGGGATCCCGGGGAATGAGCAGTTCTTC
D: NA; V: TRBV5-4; size: NA; J: TRBJ2-6; CDR3: CASSLEAQDSSDSGANVLTF; DNA: TGTGCCAGCAGCTTGGAGGCGCAGGACAGTTCAGATTCTGGGGCCAACGTCCTGACTTTC
D: NA; V: TRBV6-2/TRBV6-3; size: NA; J: TRBJ2-5; CDR3: CASRPPGTQETQYF; DNA: TGTGCCAGCAGGCCCCCGGGGACCCAAGAGACCCAGTACTTC
D: NA; V: TRBV5-6; size: few; J: TRBJ2-3; CDR3: CASSTPSGTQYF; DNA: TGTGCCAGCAGTACCCCAAGCGGGACGCAGTATTTT
D: NA; V: TRBV5-1; size: few; J: TRBJ2-2; CDR3: CASSYRDPRPTGELFF; DNA: TGCGCCAGCAGCTACCGGGACCCAAGACCAACCGGGGAGCTGTTTTTT
D: NA; V: TRBV7-9; size: many; J: TRBJ1-2; CDR3: CASRPNVGYGYTF; DNA: TGTGCCAGCAGACCTAATGTGGGATATGGCTACACCTTC
D: TRBD2; V: TRBV29-1; size: few; J: TRBJ2-5; CDR3: CSVSIAGETQYF; DNA: TGCAGCGTTTCGATAGCGGGAGAGACCCAGTACTTC
D: NA; V: TRBV5-1; size: NA; J: TRBJ2-7; CDR3: CASSGSVSYEQYF; DNA: TGCGCCAGCAGCGGATCCGTGAGCTACGAGCAGTACTTC
D: NA; V: TRBV2; size: few; J: TRBJ2-1; CDR3: CASRILASSYNEQFF; DNA: TGTGCCAGCAGGATTCTAGCGTCCTCCTACAATGAGCAGTTCTTC
D: NA; V: TRBV20-1; size: few; J: TRBJ2-7; CDR3: CSAKEDTYEQYF; DNA: TGCAGTGCTAAAGAGGATACCTACGAGCAGTACTTC
D: NA; V: TRBV7-9; size: few; J: TRBJ2-5; CDR3: CASSRTGNQETQYF; DNA: TGTGCCAGCAGTCGAACGGGGAACCAAGAGACCCAGTACTTC
D: TRBD2; V: TRBV3-1; size: NA; J: TRBJ2-1; CDR3: CACCQRKKRILAGDLDEQFF; DNA: TGTGCCTGCTGCCAACGAAAAAAGAGAATTCTAGCGGGAGACTTGGATGAGCAGTTCTTC
D: TRBD1; V: TRBV20-1; size: few; J: TRBJ2-3; CDR3: CSAGSGTGGNTQYF; DNA: TGCAGTGCTGGTTCCGGGACAGGGGGAAATACGCAGTATTTT
D: NA; V: TRBV7-9; size: NA; J: TRBJ2-7; CDR3: CASSPRFGTYEQYF; DNA: TGTGCCAGCAGCCCCCGGTTTGGAACCTACGAGCAGTACTTC
D: TRBD1; V: TRBV27; size: few; J: TRBJ2-1; CDR3: CASSNIGQGAYNEQFF; DNA: TGTGCCAGCAGTAACATCGGACAGGGGGCTTACAATGAGCAGTTCTTC